A selection of T cell receptor beta chains follows, all from one sample in a study of T-cell memory formation after mild COVID-19. MiXCR was run by TCRdb on the 5' RACE reads, yielding one entry per CDR3 protein. Here the sample spans hundreds of thousands of distinct CDR3 sequences, 13% to 15% being singletons. The sample consisted of PBMCs or a T cell subset sorted from them (not recorded which). These receptors were obtained from a man between 18 and 29 years old who had mild COVID-19 (a few samples of this study predate the infection). Cell type and time point are not known. Each CDR3 is given with its conserved first and last residue. A D gene is named only where the DNA matches it firmly. Rows give clone size only sometimes, using once, few, many, or a class for an expanded clone.

TRBV3-1	-	many	TRBJ2-2	TGTGCCAGCAGCCGCGGAGGGTCGAACACCGGGGAGCTGTTTTTT	CASSRGGSNTGELFF
TRBV28	-	few	TRBJ1-4	TGTGCCAGCAGTTCCAGTTCGGGGGAGGGCGGAAAACTGTTTTTT	CASSSSSGEGGKLFF
TRBV7-2	-	-	TRBJ1-4	TGTGCCAGCAGCTCTACAAGGTCAAAACTGTTTTTT	CASSSTRSKLFF
TRBV4-2	-	many	TRBJ2-1	TGTGCCAGCAGCCAAGTGTGGGGGGGCAACTATGAGCAGTTCTTC	CASSQVWGGNYEQFF
TRBV12-3/TRBV12-4	-	-	TRBJ1-3	TGTGCCACCTTGGCGAGTGTGTCTGGAAACACCATATATTTT	CATLASVSGNTIYF
TRBV6-5	-	few	TRBJ1-1	TGTGCCAGCAGATCGACAGGGAACACTGAAGCTTTCTTT	CASRSTGNTEAFF
TRBV24-1	-	many	TRBJ2-1	TGTGCCACCAGTGATGGTTACAATGAGCAGTTCTTC	CATSDGYNEQFF
TRBV20-1	TRBD2	many	TRBJ2-3	TGCAGTGCTAAGAATAGCGGGGGGGCCACAGATACGCAGTATTTT	CSAKNSGGATDTQYF
TRBV11-1	-	few	TRBJ2-1	TGTGCCAGCAGCTTAGAAGCAGGAGTAAGAGAGCAGTTCTTC	CASSLEAGVREQFF
TRBV7-6	-	few	TRBJ1-5	TGTGCCAGCAGCTCAGGGACCTGGGGCCAGCCCCAGCATTTT	CASSSGTWGQPQHF
TRBV6-6	-	many	TRBJ1-1	TGTGCCAGCAAGCAAGGGGGAGATGGGGCTTTCTTT	CASKQGGDGAFF
TRBV24-1	-	-	TRBJ1-5	TGTGCCACCAGTGATTTGTACAACAATCAGCCCCAGCATTTT	CATSDLYNNQPQHF
TRBV23-1	TRBD1	-	TRBJ2-6	TGCGCCAGCAGTCACAGAGGAAGACAGGGGGTGTGCTCTGGGGCCAACGTCCTGACTTTC	CASSHRGRQGVCSGANVLTF
TRBV25-1	TRBD1	-	TRBJ2-7	TGTGCCAGCAGTGAACCCGGGACAGCCTACGAGCAGTACTTC	CASSEPGTAYEQYF
TRBV21-1	-	few	TRBJ1-2	TGTGCCAGCAGCAACAAATGCAAGGGACAGCCCAACTATGGCTACACCTTC	CASSNKCKGQPNYGYTF
TRBV7-2	-	-	TRBJ2-4	TGTGCCAGCAGCTTTCGGGCGGAGGGGTCGAGAAACATTCAGTACTTC	CASSFRAEGSRNIQYF
TRBV6-5	-	few	TRBJ1-1	TGTGCCAGCAGTTACTGGGGGGGCGTTGATGAAGCTTTCTTT	CASSYWGGVDEAFF
TRBV10-2	-	few	TRBJ1-2	TGCGCCAGCACCACGGGCCCTAACTATGGCTACACCTTC	CASTTGPNYGYTF
TRBV18	-	-	TRBJ2-7	TGTGCCAGCTCACCGGCGTCACAGTACGAGCAGTACTTC	CASSPASQYEQYF
TRBV5-1	TRBD1	few	TRBJ1-2	TGCGCCAGCAGTTACCCCTCACCGGGACAGGGGGCAGGAGGCTACACCTTC	CASSYPSPGQGAGGYTF
TRBV18	-	few	TRBJ1-1	TGTGCCAGCTCACCAACAGCCGGGGACACTGAAGCTTTCTTT	CASSPTAGDTEAFF
TRBV6-2/TRBV6-3	-	-	TRBJ2-7	TGTGCCAGCCGCCTAGGGGTAGTCGTCAGCGAGCAGTACTTC	CASRLGVVVSEQYF
TRBV20-1	-	few	TRBJ2-2	TGCAGTGCTCTAGCGTTAATCACCGGGGAGCTGTTTTTT	CSALALITGELFF
TRBV3-1	TRBD1	-	TRBJ2-5	TGTGCCAGCAGCCCACAGGGGGAGCGTGAGACCCAGTACTTC	CASSPQGERETQYF
TRBV7-6	TRBD1	few	TRBJ1-3	TGTGCCAGCAGCTTAGGAGGGGGCGTTGGAAACACCATATATTTT	CASSLGGGVGNTIYF
TRBV29-1	TRBD1	-	TRBJ2-7	TGCAGCGTTGAAGATCCAGGGGGCGCGTCCTACGAGCAGTACTTC	CSVEDPGGASYEQYF
TRBV5-1	TRBD2	-	TRBJ2-7	TGCGCCAGCTCCTTGACGCGGGGCGACACGGGAGGCTACGAGCAGTACTTC	CASSLTRGDTGGYEQYF
TRBV4-3	-	-	TRBJ1-1	TGCGCCAGCAGCCAAGAGGACGGACCAACTGAAGCTTTCTTT	CASSQEDGPTEAFF
TRBV11-2	TRBD1	few	TRBJ2-1	TGTGCCAGCAGCCGGGGGTTGCGGGACAGGGTAAACAATGAGCAGTTCTTC	CASSRGLRDRVNNEQFF
TRBV5-1	-	-	TRBJ2-5	TGCGCCAGCAGCTCACAGACAAGAGCAGGGACCCAGTACTTC	CASSSQTRAGTQYF
TRBV12-3/TRBV12-4	TRBD1	-	TRBJ1-5	TGTGCCAGCAGCTTCGGACAGGACTATCAGCCCCAGCATTTT	CASSFGQDYQPQHF
TRBV15	-	many	TRBJ1-3	TGTGCCACCAGTTCCCCAGGGGCTGGAAACACCATATATTTT	CATSSPGAGNTIYF
TRBV6-5	TRBD2	many	TRBJ2-5	TGTGCCAGCAGCCCGAAAGGACTAGTTCAAGAGACCCAGTACTTC	CASSPKGLVQETQYF
TRBV20-1	TRBD1	many	TRBJ1-1	TGCAGTGCAAGGGACAGGAAAGCTTTCTTT	CSARDRKAFF
TRBV5-1	-	-	TRBJ1-2	TGCGCCAGCAGCTTGGCCCTAGGGAGTCTCCGGGGCTACACCTTC	CASSLALGSLRGYTF
TRBV7-3	-	-	TRBJ1-3	TGTGCCAGCAGTACCAGCGGGGGCTCTGGAAACACCATATATTTT	CASSTSGGSGNTIYF
TRBV12-3/TRBV12-4	TRBD2	many	TRBJ2-3	TGTGCCAGCAGCTACACGGGCGGGGGAGATACGCAGTATTTT	CASSYTGGGDTQYF
TRBV20-1	TRBD1	-	TRBJ1-1	TGCAGTGCGGTAAGGGACAGGGGGCAAGCTTTCTTT	CSAVRDRGQAFF
TRBV6-5	-	-	TRBJ2-3	TGTGCCAGCAGAACGGGACCCCCCCGGGCAGATACGCAGTATTTT	CASRTGPPRADTQYF
TRBV2	-	few	TRBJ2-1	TGTGCCAGCAGTGGGTCCTTGACCCGACACAATGAGCAGTTCTTC	CASSGSLTRHNEQFF
TRBV4-1	TRBD1	few	TRBJ2-1	TGCGCCAGCAGCCTTCTCCCTTCGACAGGGCTGGGGAATGAGCAGTTCTTC	CASSLLPSTGLGNEQFF
TRBV5-1	-	-	TRBJ2-5	TGCGCCAGCAGTCGCCTCGGCCAAGAGACCCAGTACTTC	CASSRLGQETQYF